Below are 31 T cell receptor beta chains sequenced from a single sample in a study of shared clonotypes between healthy human individuals. Here immunoSEQ multiplex PCR was the method, and the copy in TCRdb shows in-frame clones only, minus some. This sample has roughly 320,000 clones; around 86% occur once, and the top ten carry 16%. The sequencing input was memory CD8+ T cells sorted from blood. As for subset: CD45RO+ cells pooled with CCR7-negative TemRA cells. These receptors were taken from a man in his late teens or twenties in good health.

This chain joins TRBV7-2 and TRBJ2-7; D uncertain. V was trimmed by 5 bases and J by 3 bases, leaving 11 bases between them. The CDR3 totals 13 residues. CDR1 is SGHTA and CDR2 is FQGNSA in the germline V gene. For the CDR3, the DNA is TGTGCCAGCAGCCCAACGGTAGTCTACGAGCAGTACTTC. Residues: CASSPTVVYEQYF.

The V call is TRBV5-4, the J call TRBJ2-1; no reliable D call. Per the germline V gene, CDR1 is SGHNT and CDR2 is YYREEE (reference sequence). The CDR3 loop spans 13 amino acids. V was clipped by 0 bases and J by 4 bases, with 5 bases between them. CDR3 DNA: TGTGCCAGCAGCTTGGACCTGTACAATGAGCAGTTCTTC. This sequence encodes CASSLDLYNEQFF.

The V and J genes are TRBV9 and TRBJ1-3; D ambiguous. This CDR3 has 14 amino acids. Germline V lookup: CDR1 SGDLS, CDR2 YYNGEE. The ends were cut back, 0 bases at V and 4 bases at J, with 8 bases in the middle. For the CDR3, the DNA is TGTGCCAGCAGCGTAGGTGTCTCCGGAAACACCATATATTTT. This sequence encodes CASSVGVSGNTIYF. The whole variable domain, remainder taken from reference TRBV9 and TRBJ1-3, is DSGVTQTPKHLITATGQRVTLRCSPRSGDLSVYWYQQSLDQGLQFLIQYYNGEERAKGNILERFSAQQFPDLHSELNLSSLELGDSALYFCASSVGVSGNTIYFGEGSWLTVV.

The chain has TRBV4-1 and TRBJ1-6; D gene ambiguous. Germline V CDR1 and CDR2: MGHRA, YSYEKL. The CDR3 consists of 16 residues. Trimming cost V 2 bases and J 4 bases, with 12 bases left between them. Here the CDR3 reads CASSQPPSQYNSPLHF. CDR3 sequence (DNA): TGCGCCAGCAGCCAACCCCCCAGCCAATATAATTCACCCCTCCACTTT.

The chain carries TRBV6-5 and TRBJ1-1, with TRBD1 matching over 7 bases. Germline CDR1 MNHEY, CDR2 SVGAGI. The trim removed 6 bases at V and 4 bases at J, leaving 2 bases unmatched. This CDR3 is built from 12 residues. CDR3 DNA: TGTGCCAGCAGCCCAGGGGGCACTGAAGCTTTCTTT. It translates to CASSPGGTEAFF.

This chain joins TRBV6-5 and TRBJ2-2; maybe TRBD2 (5 bases). The CDR3 length is 15 residues. V lost 7 bases, J lost 4 bases, and 16 bases lay in between. Germline CDR1 reads MNHEY; CDR2 reads SVGAGI. In DNA, the CDR3 is TGTGCCAGCACCATGACGGGGATCTTCACCGGGGAGCTGTTTTTT. Translating it yields CASTMTGIFTGELFF.

As for this clone: Germline and junction disagree at one end, which may indicate a read error. The chain combines TRBV13 with TRBJ1-1; maybe TRBD1 (5 bases). In germline, CDR1 is PRHDT, CDR2 FYEKMQ (reference sequence). The length of the CDR3 is 13 residues. CDR3 sequence reads: CASSLSGNPEAFF. CDR3 bases: TGTGCCAGCAGCTTATCAGGGAACCCTGAAGCTTTCTTT.

The CDR3 protein is CASKLQVIGYEQYF. CDR3 coding DNA: TGTGCCAGCAAGCTACAGGTCATCGGCTACGAGCAGTACTTC. The V gene is TRBV25-1, the J gene TRBJ2-7; D might be TRBD1 (5 bases). The CDR3 has 14 amino acids. The germline gives CDR1 MGHDK, CDR2 SYGVNS. V lost 7 bases, J lost 3 bases, and 16 bases lay in between.

This clone has only one observation. The chain joins TRBV6-1 to TRBJ1-1, with no clear D. CDR3 length equals 16 residues. With 2 bases removed from V and 1 base from J, the gap between germline ends came to 14 bases. Looked up from germline, CDR1 is MNHNS and CDR2 is SASEGT. The CDR3 DNA reads TGTGCCAGCAGTGAATATCTTGGCACCTCGAACACTGAAGCTTTCTTT. Translation gives CASSEYLGTSNTEAFF.

V is TRBV5-6 and J is TRBJ2-2; 11 bases are shared with TRBD1. The CDR3 extends over 14 amino acids. Germline V gene data show CDR1 as SGHDT and CDR2 as YYEEEE. V lost 5 bases to trimming and J lost 5 bases; unmatched junction nucleotides: 2. CDR3 sequence (DNA): TGTGCCAGCAGTGGGACAGGGGGTACCGGGGAGCTGTTTTTT. This sequence encodes CASSGTGGTGELFF.

The V and J genes are TRBV5-1 and TRBJ2-7; the D gene is possibly TRBD1 (6 bases). Germline V gene lookup returns CDR1 SGHRS and CDR2 YFSETQ. Trimming stripped 4 bases from V and 2 bases from J, with 16 bases between. CDR3 length: 15 amino acids. In nucleotides, the CDR3 is TGCGCCAGCAGCCAACCACAGGGATTACCCTACGAGCAGTACTTC. Its translation is CASSQPQGLPYEQYF.

The chain couples TRBV4-1 to TRBJ2-7; no clear D. The length of the CDR3 is 14 residues. The V end lost 2 bases, the J end lost 0 bases, and 8 bases lay between the germline ends. From germline, CDR1 is MGHRA and CDR2 YSYEKL. CDR3: CASSQQESSYEQYF. The DNA for the CDR3 is TGCGCCAGCAGCCAACAAGAGAGCTCCTACGAGCAGTACTTC.

The chain links TRBV5-6 to TRBJ2-2, with D uncertain. Trimming took off 8 bases at V and 0 bases at J, with 14 bases between the two ends. The germline V gene encodes CDR1 SGHDT and CDR2 YYEEEE. The CDR3 runs to 15 residues. CDR3 protein: CASTYRQANTGELFF. The CDR3 nucleotides read TGTGCCAGTACCTACCGGCAGGCGAACACCGGGGAGCTGTTTTTT.

This rearrangement joins TRBV19 to TRBJ2-1; 8 bases match TRBD2. Germline loops: CDR1 LNHDA, CDR2 SQIVND (reference sequence). This CDR3 region has 17 residues. V lost 5 bases and J lost 0; bases outside the gene matches: 9. The DNA for the CDR3 is TGTGCCAGTAGTCCGGGACTAGAGTCCCTCTCCTACAATGAGCAGTTCTTC. It codes for CASSPGLESLSYNEQFF.

J is TRBJ2-3 and V is TRBV9, with no clear D. Germline CDR1 SGDLS, CDR2 YYNGEE. The CDR3 has 14 residues. Trimming cost V 4 bases and J 0 bases, with 9 bases left between them. CDR3 loop: CASSLTRSTDTQYF. CDR3 coding DNA: TGTGCCAGCAGCCTAACACGTAGCACAGATACGCAGTATTTT. Combining the CDR3 with reference TRBV9 and TRBJ2-3 gives the whole variable domain DSGVTQTPKHLITATGQRVTLRCSPRSGDLSVYWYQQSLDQGLQFLIQYYNGEERAKGNILERFSAQQFPDLHSELNLSSLELGDSALYFCASSLTRSTDTQYFGPGTRLTVL.

The CDR3 loop is CASSFGRNHNEQFF. In DNA form, the CDR3 reads TGTGCCAGCAGCTTCGGGAGGAATCACAATGAGCAGTTCTTC. The V call is TRBV7-9, the J call TRBJ2-1, with 7 bases that match TRBD2. From germline, CDR1 is SEHNR and CDR2 FQNEAQ (reference sequence). The V and J ends lost 3 bases and 5 bases, in that order; junction bases with no gene match: 4. This CDR3 spans 14 amino acids.

For the CDR3, the DNA is TGTGCCAGCAGTTACGCAGAAGGGATCTACGAGCAGTACTTC. Translating gives CASSYAEGIYEQYF. The chain carries TRBV6-5 and TRBJ2-7; D gene unclear. Germline values: CDR1 MNHEY, CDR2 SVGAGI. Trimming left V 2 bases short and J 3 bases short, with 11 bases between. CDR3 length: 14 amino acids.

This clone was seen a few times. J is TRBJ2-7 and V is TRBV21-1; the table's D call of TRBD1 was not tested on the DNA. TRBV21-1 is a documented pseudogene. This CDR3 has 16 amino acids. CDR3 in DNA: TGTGCCAGCAGCAAAGCTGTTCTGGGGGCAAATACCGAGCAGTACTTC. Residues: CASSKAVLGANTEQYF.

The V and J genes are TRBV27 and TRBJ2-7, with D perhaps matching TRBD1 (5 bases). Germline V CDR1 and CDR2: MNHEY, SMNVEV (reference sequence). This CDR3 has 13 amino acids. Deletions cut 3 bases from V and 3 bases from J, with 9 bases between. As DNA, the CDR3 is TGTGCCAGCAGTTTGCAGGGCTTCTACGAGCAGTACTTC. It is translated as CASSLQGFYEQYF.

The rearrangement links TRBV7-9 to TRBJ2-5; D perhaps matches TRBD2 (5 bases). The CDR3 spans 14 residues. Germline-derived CDR1 and CDR2 are SEHNR and FQNEAQ (reference sequence). V gave up 4 bases and J gave up 0 bases, with 9 bases separating them. Written as DNA, the CDR3 is TGTGCCAGCAGCTCTCCGGACTACCAAGAGACCCAGTACTTC. Protein sequence: CASSSPDYQETQYF.

This clone is classed as medium-sized. The chain couples TRBV7-2 to TRBJ1-4; D not certain. Germline-derived CDR1 and CDR2 are SGHTA and FQGNSA. Deletions cut 5 bases from V and 6 bases from J, with 22 bases between. The CDR3 is made up of 17 amino acids. In DNA form, the CDR3 reads TGTGCCAGCAGCCCACTAGAGGTCGAGAGAGTATATGAAAAACTGTTTTTT. This encodes CASSPLEVERVYEKLFF.

The rearrangement links TRBV11-2 to TRBJ2-3; 9 bases line up with TRBD1. The germline V gene has CDR1 SGHAT and CDR2 FQNNGV. The CDR3 is 15 residues long. The V segment lost 1 base and the J segment 6 bases; nucleotides outside the gene matches: 5. The CDR3 DNA reads as TGTGCCAGCAGCTTAGGGAGACAGGGGGTCGATACGCAGTATTTT. Translated, it gives CASSLGRQGVDTQYF.

The chain couples TRBV9 to TRBJ2-7; 7 positions agree with TRBD1. The V gene's germline CDR1 is SGDLS and CDR2 YYNGEE. V lost 0 bases to trimming and J lost 5 bases; unmatched junction nucleotides: 5. The CDR3 covers 14 residues. The CDR3 DNA sequence: TGTGCCAGCAGCGTAGAGGGGGCATCGCACGAGCAGTACTTC. This encodes CASSVEGASHEQYF.

The chain links TRBV4-3 to TRBJ2-2, with D perhaps TRBD1 (6 bases). The germline CDR1 and CDR2 sequences are LGHNA and YSLEER. The CDR3 sequence is 16 residues long. The V and J ends lost 0 bases and 7 bases respectively, with 15 bases between them. CDR3 DNA: TGCGCCAGCAGCCAAGAGCCGGACAGTTGGGTCGGGGAGCTGTTTTTT. Its translation is CASSQEPDSWVGELFF.

This clone is a singleton in its sample. The chain carries TRBV9 and TRBJ2-2, with TRBD2 as a possible D gene (6 bases). Per germline, CDR1 SGDLS and CDR2 YYNGEE. V was pared by 3 bases and J by 5 bases, with 11 bases between. The CDR3 sequence is 14 residues long. The CDR3 reads CASSGRGITGELFF. For the CDR3, the DNA is TGTGCCAGCAGCGGACGGGGGATAACCGGGGAGCTGTTTTTT.

The genes are TRBV19 and TRBJ2-1; TRBD2 agrees at 7 bases. The CDR3 totals 15 residues. The V segment lost 7 bases and the J segment 2 bases; nucleotides outside the gene matches: 8. Germline V lookup: CDR1 LNHDA, CDR2 SQIVND (reference sequence). CDR3 DNA: TGTGCCAGTAAGTTGCGGGAGCTTGCCTACAATGAGCAGTTCTTC. It is translated as CASKLRELAYNEQFF.

This chain links TRBV1 with TRBJ1-2. TRBV1 is flagged as a pseudogene. The length of the CDR3 is 16 residues. The CDR3 coding sequence is TGCACCAGCAGACTAAACGTTTGTGCAAAGACCTATGGCTACACCTTC. It specifies CTSRLNVCAKTYGYTF.

CDR3 region: CASSLWVTDTQYF. The CDR3 DNA sequence: TGTGCCAGCAGCTTGTGGGTCACAGATACGCAGTATTTT. The chain links TRBV5-6 to TRBJ2-3; no reliable D call. The germline V and J ends were trimmed by 1 base and 2 bases, with 5 bases remaining between them. The CDR3 runs 13 residues. Germline lookup yields CDR1 SGHDT and CDR2 YYEEEE.

This clone has only one observation. The chain couples TRBV11-2 to TRBJ2-3; D uncertain. Trimming took 5 bases from V and 9 from J, leaving 12 bases between them. The CDR3 sequence is 12 residues long. Germline assignment: CDR1 SGHAT and CDR2 FQNNGV. The CDR3 here is CASSLPFGTQYF. CDR3 in DNA: TGTGCCAGCAGCCTACCCTTTGGAACGCAGTATTTT.

The V and J genes are TRBV6-6 and TRBJ1-1, with D possibly TRBD1 on 5 matching bases. Trimming removed 5 bases from V and 6 bases from J, with 13 bases in between. The CDR3 sequence is 13 residues long. Germline assignment: CDR1 MNHNY and CDR2 SVGAGI (reference sequence). The CDR3 region is CASSLIGAAEAFF. The CDR3 nucleotides are TGTGCCAGCAGTCTAATCGGGGCGGCTGAAGCTTTCTTT.

CDR3 nucleotide sequence: TGTGCCAGCAGTGATCCGGGACCTTGGGGCAATCAGCCCCAGCATTTT. As protein: CASSDPGPWGNQPQHF. The chain couples TRBV28 to TRBJ1-5; D may be TRBD1 (5 bases). Trimming took off 5 bases at V and 2 bases at J, with 16 bases between the two ends. CDR1 and CDR2 (germline): MDHEN, SYDVKM. The CDR3 spans 16 residues.